These 8 T cell receptor beta chains were all obtained from the same sample, sequenced in a study of T-cell memory formation after mild COVID-19. TCRdb re-called the 5' RACE reads with MiXCR, one entry per CDR3 protein. The table lists approximately 580,000 distinct CDR3 sequences, just over 20% of them singletons. The specimen was PBMCs or a T cell subset sorted from them (not recorded which). These receptor sequences come from an adult woman who had mild COVID-19 (a few samples of this study predate the infection). Cell type and time point are not known.

The sample holds a few counts of this clonotype. The rearrangement links TRBV19 to TRBJ1-2; maybe TRBD1 (6 bases). V was cut by 9 bases and J by 5 bases, with 22 bases left in between. The CDR3 extends over 15 amino acids. CDR1 LNHDA and CDR2 SQIVND come from the germline V gene (reference sequence). CDR3 sequence: CASHVRDKGLYGYTF. The CDR3 DNA reads as TGTGCCAGCCACGTCCGGGACAAGGGGCTATATGGCTACACCTTC.

The genes are TRBV29-1 and TRBJ2-1; 13 nucleotides agree with TRBD2. This CDR3 is built from 16 residues. The germline V gene encodes CDR1 SQVTM and CDR2 ANQGSEA. The V and J ends lost 7 bases and 10 bases, in that order; junction bases with no gene match: 16. CDR3 sequence: CSAPGVLAGGPGEQFF. The DNA for the CDR3 is TGCAGCGCCCCAGGCGTACTAGCGGGGGGGCCGGGGGAGCAGTTCTTC.

The chain links TRBV6-5 to TRBJ2-6; 8 nucleotides match TRBD1. V dropped 5 bases and J dropped 0; count of bases not matched to a gene: 15. CDR1 and CDR2 (germline): MNHEY, SVGAGI. This CDR3 is 20 amino acids long. CDR3 sequence: CASSNPPGGTGFSGANVLTF. In DNA form, the CDR3 reads TGTGCCAGCAGTAATCCACCTGGGGGGACAGGCTTCTCTGGGGCCAACGTCCTGACTTTC.

This clonotype was observed a few times. This chain connects TRBV5-1 to TRBJ1-6; 12 positions match TRBD1. V was clipped by 6 bases and J by 7 bases; unmatched bases: 11. The CDR3 is 17 amino acids. Germline V gene data show CDR1 as SGHRS and CDR2 as YFSETQ. CDR3 residues: CASTDLGQGARNSPLHF. CDR3 bases: TGCGCCAGCACGGATCTGGGACAGGGGGCCCGGAATTCACCCCTCCACTTT.

This rearrangement joins TRBV3-1 to TRBJ2-7; a possible D gene is TRBD1 (5 bases). The CDR3 contains 16 residues. With 0 bases removed from V and 0 bases from J, the gap between germline ends came to 12 bases. Per the germline V gene, CDR1 is LGHDT and CDR2 is YNNKEL (reference sequence). The CDR3 region has the DNA TGTGCCAGCAGCCAAGAGTGGCCAGGGAACTCCTACGAGCAGTACTTC. It is translated as CASSQEWPGNSYEQYF.

In nucleotides, the CDR3 is TGTGCCAGCAGCTTAAAGAGCGGGAGTGTCCGCTCCTACGAGCAGTACTTC. It encodes CASSLKSGSVRSYEQYF. This rearrangement joins TRBV7-2 to TRBJ2-7, with 8 bases identical to TRBD2. The J segment lost 0 bases and the V segment lost 2 bases, leaving 9 bases of the junction unmatched. This CDR3 region has 17 residues. Germline V gives CDR1 SGHTA, CDR2 FQGNSA.

The chain recombines TRBV11-3 with TRBJ1-1, with D perhaps TRBD1 (6 bases). With 3 bases removed from V and 7 bases from J, the gap between germline ends came to 12 bases. The CDR3 has 13 residues. Germline V gene data show CDR1 as SGHNT and CDR2 as YENEEA. The CDR3 DNA is TGTGCCAGCAGCTTGGAGGCCAGGGGTGAAGCTTTCTTT. Protein sequence: CASSLEARGEAFF.

This chain links TRBV30 with TRBJ2-2; D gene unclear. Between the trimmed V and J ends, which lost 3 bases and 3 bases, there was a span of 5 bases. Per the germline V gene, CDR1 is GTSNPN and CDR2 is SVGIG (reference sequence). The CDR3 loop spans 12 amino acids. In DNA, the CDR3 is TGTGCCTGGAGCCAAGACACCGGGGAGCTGTTTTTT. It is translated as CAWSQDTGELFF.